These 32 T cell receptor beta chains were sequenced from one sample in a study of cytomegalovirus exposure and HLA in healthy donors. Vbeta (60) and Jbeta (13) primers were used in the PCR. Measured with immunoSEQ multiplex PCR; TCRdb has only the in-frame clones, and not every one. The data show under 200,000 clones, with 60% to 85% seen just once and about 1.4% held by the top ten. The sequenced material came from PBMCs. All receptors come from a young woman in good health and CMV-seronegative.

This clone showed up just a few times. Additional DNA sequences in this sample encode the identical CDR3. V is TRBV10-3 and J is TRBJ2-5; TRBD1 is a possible D gene (6 bases). Trimming took 4 bases from V and 4 from J, leaving 13 bases between them. This CDR3 region has 14 residues. Germline V gene sequence: CDR1 ENHRY, CDR2 SYGVKD. CDR3 residues: CAISGGRGVETQYF. For the CDR3, the DNA is TGTGCCATCAGTGGTGGCAGGGGTGTAGAGACCCAGTACTTC.

This chain links TRBV4-1 with TRBJ2-3; 9 bases fit TRBD1. V lost 4 bases and J lost 5; bases outside the gene matches: 10. CDR1 and CDR2 (germline): MGHRA, YSYEKL. CDR3 size: 16 residues. CDR3 protein: CASSPRQGEILDTQYF. The DNA of the CDR3 is TGCGCCAGCAGCCCTCGACAGGGGGAGATATTAGATACGCAGTATTTT.

The rearrangement links TRBV5-1 to TRBJ1-3, with unresolved D. This CDR3 comprises 17 residues. CDR1 and CDR2 (germline): SGHRS, YFSETQ. The ends were cut back, 4 bases at V and 1 base at J, with 18 bases in the middle. DNA for the CDR3: TGCGCCAGCAGCCCGGTATCGCGGGGAGGATCTGGAAACACCATATATTTT. Translating gives CASSPVSRGGSGNTIYF. The entire variable domain, with the rest obtained from reference TRBV5-1 and TRBJ1-3, is as follows: KAGVTQTPRYLIKTRGQQVTLSCSPISGHRSVSWYQQTPGQGLQFLFEYFSETQRNKGNFPGRFSGRQFSNSRSEMNVSTLELGDSALYLCASSPVSRGGSGNTIYFGEGSWLTVV.

The chain employs TRBV28 and TRBJ1-4; 9 bases match TRBD1. The ends lost 2 bases at V and 8 bases at J; junction bases unmatched: 12. CDR1 and CDR2 from the germline V gene are MDHEN and SYDVKM. This CDR3 region has 17 residues. The CDR3 loop reads CASSLGDRVGLVEKLFF. For the CDR3, the DNA is TGTGCCAGCAGTTTAGGGGACAGGGTTGGGTTGGTGGAAAAACTGTTTTTT.

This chain connects TRBV2 to TRBJ1-2; tentatively, D is TRBD1 (6 bases). Germline CDR1 is SNHLY and CDR2 is FYNNEI. CDR3 length equals 13 residues. Trimming took off 3 bases at V and 5 bases at J, with 10 bases between the two ends. This CDR3 is CASSEEGQYGYTF. The CDR3 region has the DNA TGTGCCAGCAGTGAGGAAGGACAGTATGGCTACACCTTC.

The V call is TRBV6-5, the J call TRBJ1-6; a weak D match, TRBD1 (6 bases). Trimming pared 7 bases from V and 2 bases from J, leaving 12 bases between. CDR3 length: 15 residues. Germline V gene lookup returns CDR1 MNHEY and CDR2 SVGAGI. CDR3 sequence (DNA): TGTGCCAGCAAAGGGGGGGCGGCCTATAATTCACCCCTCCACTTT. Translating gives CASKGGAAYNSPLHF.

The chain carries TRBV9 and TRBJ2-1; D ambiguous. V shed 4 bases and J shed 2 bases, with 4 bases lying between them. The length of the CDR3 is 12 residues. Per germline, CDR1 SGDLS and CDR2 YYNGEE. In DNA, the CDR3 is TGTGCCAGCAGCCACACCTACAATGAGCAGTTCTTC. Amino acids: CASSHTYNEQFF.

This clone has just a few counts. The V and J genes are TRBV20-1 and TRBJ2-4; D is unresolved. Germline assignment: CDR1 DFQATT and CDR2 SNEGSKA (reference sequence). V was trimmed by 5 bases and J by 7 bases, leaving 9 bases between them. This CDR3 is 11 amino acids long. The CDR3 DNA follows: TGCAGTGCTCCCCTCGAGAACATTCAGTACTTC. This codes for CSAPLENIQYF.

V and J are TRBV7-2 and TRBJ1-2; 8 nucleotides line up with TRBD1. This CDR3 region has 14 residues. CDR1 SGHTA and CDR2 FQGNSA come from the germline V gene. V shed 1 base and J 8 bases; nucleotides not matched to a gene: 6. CDR3 region: CASSLDRGGWGYTF. CDR3 DNA sequence: TGTGCCAGCAGCTTAGACAGGGGGGGGTGGGGCTACACCTTC. The full variable domain, with the rest looked up from reference TRBV7-2 and TRBJ1-2, is GAGVSQSPSNKVTEKGKDVELRCDPISGHTALYWYRQSLGQGLEFLIYFQGNSAPDKSGLPSDRFSAERTGGSVSTLTIQRTQQEDSAVYLCASSLDRGGWGYTFGSGTRLTVV.

The chain has TRBV10-3 and TRBJ2-1; 9 positions match TRBD2. The CDR3 is 13 residues long. J lost 6 bases, V lost 7 bases, and 4 bases had no gene match. Germline V lookup: CDR1 ENHRY, CDR2 SYGVKD. The CDR3 here is CAITRGGLNEQFF. CDR3 coding DNA: TGTGCCATCACGCGGGGGGGTCTCAATGAGCAGTTCTTC.

The chain is built from TRBV5-6 and TRBJ2-4; D is unresolved. Per the germline V gene, CDR1 is SGHDT and CDR2 is YYEEEE. V lost 0 bases, J lost 0 bases, and 4 bases lay in between. The CDR3 is 14 amino acids. The CDR3 loop is CASSLGLAKNIQYF. CDR3 coding DNA: TGTGCCAGCAGCTTGGGTCTAGCCAAAAACATTCAGTACTTC.

The V gene is TRBV7-9, the J gene TRBJ1-6; D remains unclear. Trimming took 4 bases from V and 0 from J, leaving 4 bases between them. The CDR3 is 14 amino acids. Germline lookup yields CDR1 SEHNR and CDR2 FQNEAQ (reference sequence). CDR3 residues: CASSYNSYNSPLHF. Here the CDR3 DNA reads TGTGCCAGCAGCTACAACTCCTATAATTCACCCCTCCACTTT.

The sample holds one count of this clone. The CDR3 DNA reads TGTGCAAGTCGCTTAGCGCATGTTCTAGGGGGCTGGGGTTACTATGGCTACACCTTC. Protein product: CASRLAHVLGGWGYYGYTF. The chain joins TRBV12-2 to TRBJ1-2; TRBD1, the table's D call, lacks a check against the DNA. TRBV12-2 is designated a pseudogene. The CDR3 contains 19 residues.

The chain couples TRBV15 to TRBJ1-3, with a possible D match to TRBD1 (6 bases). Germline-derived CDR1 and CDR2 are LNHNV and YYDKDF (reference sequence). Trimming took off 5 bases at V and 3 bases at J, with 17 bases between the two ends. CDR3 size: 16 residues. The CDR3 bases are TGTGCCACCAGCTCCAACCCAGGGGTCGGTGGAAACACCATATATTTT. Protein: CATSSNPGVGGNTIYF.

The genes are TRBV6-5 and TRBJ1-1; 8 nucleotides align to TRBD1. The CDR3 contains 15 residues. Germline CDR1 is MNHEY and CDR2 is SVGAGI. Germline trimming cut 5 bases from V and 3 bases from J; bases unmatched to any gene: 8. The CDR3 nucleotides are TGTGCCAGCAGTCCTGGACAGGGTAGGTACACTGAAGCTTTCTTT. Translation gives CASSPGQGRYTEAFF.

The chain employs TRBV28 and TRBJ1-6; perhaps TRBD1 as D (5 bases). CDR3 size: 15 residues. V was shortened by 8 bases and J by 6 bases, with 17 bases between the two germline ends. CDR1 and CDR2 from the germline V gene are MDHEN and SYDVKM. The CDR3 region has the DNA TGTGCCAGCCGCCCCGGGGGAGAAGGTAATTCACCCCTCCACTTT. Its protein product is CASRPGGEGNSPLHF. Looking up the rest from reference TRBV28 and TRBJ1-6 gives the full variable domain: DVKVTQSSRYLVKRTGEKVFLECVQDMDHENMFWYRQDPGLGLRLIYFSYDVKMKEKGDIPEGYSVSREKKERFSLILESASTNQTSMYLCASRPGGEGNSPLHFGNGTRLTVT.

V gene TRBV28 combines with J gene TRBJ1-2, with a possible D match to TRBD1 (6 bases). This CDR3 has 13 residues. Trimming stripped 5 bases from V and 4 bases from J, with 11 bases between. Germline-derived CDR1 and CDR2 are MDHEN and SYDVKM. This CDR3 is CASSVRTVYGYTF. DNA for the CDR3: TGTGCCAGCAGTGTACGGACAGTCTATGGCTACACCTTC.

This clone was observed a handful of times. CDR3 coding DNA: TGCGCCAGCAGCTTACAGACAGCAAACACTGAAGCTTTCTTT. Translated: CASSLQTANTEAFF. This chain joins TRBV5-1 and TRBJ1-1, with D possibly TRBD1 on 5 matching bases. V lost 2 bases, J lost 2 bases, and 10 bases lay in between. The length of the CDR3 is 14 residues. The germline CDR1 and CDR2 sequences are SGHRS and YFSETQ.

V and J are TRBV28 and TRBJ1-1, with D unresolved. Looked up from germline, CDR1 is MDHEN and CDR2 is SYDVKM. This CDR3 has 12 residues. Trimming pared 8 bases from V and 4 bases from J, leaving 11 bases between. The CDR3 DNA sequence: TGTGCCAGCTTAGAGGGATTCACTGAAGCTTTCTTT. This codes for CASLEGFTEAFF. Looking up the rest from reference TRBV28 and TRBJ1-1 gives the full variable domain: DVKVTQSSRYLVKRTGEKVFLECVQDMDHENMFWYRQDPGLGLRLIYFSYDVKMKEKGDIPEGYSVSREKKERFSLILESASTNQTSMYLCASLEGFTEAFFGQGTRLTVV.

The J gene is TRBJ1-4, the V gene TRBV5-1; D not certain. Trimming took 1 base from V and 6 from J, leaving 10 bases between them. Germline values: CDR1 SGHRS, CDR2 YFSETQ. The CDR3 covers 14 residues. CDR3 residues: CASSLIGRDEKLFF. CDR3 coding DNA: TGCGCCAGCAGCTTGATAGGGAGGGATGAAAAACTGTTTTTT.

This sequence joins TRBV10-3 and TRBJ2-3; D not certain. Germline V gives CDR1 ENHRY, CDR2 SYGVKD. This CDR3 has 14 residues. V shed 3 bases and J shed 2 bases, with 9 bases lying between them. DNA for the CDR3: TGTGCCATCAGTGACGCGGTCACCACAGATACGCAGTATTTT. It specifies CAISDAVTTDTQYF.

The rearrangement links TRBV18 to TRBJ2-7; 9 nucleotides agree with TRBD1. The CDR3 consists of 14 residues. Germline lookup yields CDR1 KGHSH and CDR2 LQKENI. V trimming: 5 bases; J trimming: 4 bases; junction bases outside the gene matches: 6. CDR3 region: CASSSDRGGYEQYF. In DNA form, the CDR3 reads TGTGCCAGCTCATCGGACAGGGGAGGGTACGAGCAGTACTTC.

The V gene is TRBV2, the J gene TRBJ2-2; TRBD1 aligns across 9 bases. The CDR3 runs 15 residues. Germline-derived CDR1 and CDR2 are SNHLY and FYNNEI. V dropped 5 bases and J dropped 5; count of bases not matched to a gene: 6. The CDR3 spells CASSPGTGTTGELFF. As DNA, the CDR3 is TGTGCCAGCAGTCCCGGGACAGGGACAACCGGGGAGCTGTTTTTT.

V gene TRBV18 combines with J gene TRBJ2-7, with D possibly being TRBD2 (6 bases). The germline CDR1 and CDR2 sequences are KGHSH and LQKENI. The V and J ends lost 1 base and 6 bases respectively, with 16 bases between them. The CDR3 is 15 amino acids. CDR3 in amino acids: CASSPRGDQRGEQYF. DNA for the CDR3: TGTGCCAGCTCACCACGGGGGGATCAACGTGGCGAGCAGTACTTC.

The V gene is TRBV14, the J gene TRBJ2-2, with 8 bases matching TRBD1. The germline CDR1 and CDR2 sequences are SGHDN and FVKESK. This CDR3 region has 13 residues. The J segment lost 13 bases and the V segment lost 5 bases, leaving 9 bases of the junction unmatched. CDR3 protein: CASSKIIGTGLFF. The CDR3, as DNA: TGTGCCAGCAGCAAAATTATCGGGACAGGGCTGTTTTTT.

The chain links TRBV30 to TRBJ1-2, with D hard to call. Per the germline V gene, CDR1 is GTSNPN and CDR2 is SVGIG (reference sequence). The CDR3 runs to 10 residues. Between the trimmed V and J ends, which lost 7 bases and 8 bases, there was a span of 11 bases. Written as DNA, the CDR3 is TGTGCCTCCGGGGAGGAAGGCTACACCTTC. As protein: CASGEEGYTF.

The chain is built from TRBV25-1 and TRBJ2-7; tentatively, D is TRBD1 (5 bases). In germline, CDR1 is MGHDK, CDR2 SYGVNS. Trimming took off 5 bases at V and 3 bases at J, with 14 bases between the two ends. This CDR3 has 14 amino acids. The chain's CDR3 is CASSLVGAVYEQYF. CDR3 coding DNA: TGTGCCAGCAGTCTAGTAGGGGCCGTCTACGAGCAGTACTTC.

This clone was seen only a few times. The chain is built from TRBV7-9 and TRBJ1-2; D may be TRBD1 (5 bases). Per germline, CDR1 SEHNR and CDR2 FQNEAQ (reference sequence). Trimming took off 0 bases at V and 5 bases at J, with 10 bases between the two ends. The CDR3 spans 14 residues. CDR3 in DNA: TGTGCCAGCAGCTTAGCAGGGGCTGAATATGGCTACACCTTC. It is translated as CASSLAGAEYGYTF.

The chain's CDR3 is CASSQDSWQGGNQPQHF. CDR3 bases: TGCGCCAGCAGCCAAGACTCCTGGCAGGGTGGCAATCAGCCCCAGCATTTT. V gene TRBV4-1 combines with J gene TRBJ1-5, with a weak D call TRBD1 (5 bases). Germline loops: CDR1 MGHRA, CDR2 YSYEKL. V was trimmed by 0 bases and J by 2 bases, leaving 14 bases between them. This CDR3 contains 17 residues.

The rearrangement joins TRBV19 to TRBJ2-3, with D possibly matching TRBD2 (7 bases). Trimming pared 11 bases from V and 4 bases from J, leaving 19 bases between. Per the germline V gene, CDR1 is LNHDA and CDR2 is SQIVND (reference sequence). CDR3 length equals 14 residues. The CDR3 loop is CASRRGGAADTQYF. Here the CDR3 DNA reads TGTGCCTCTAGGAGGGGGGGGGCCGCAGATACGCAGTATTTT.

The chain uses TRBV4-2 and TRBJ1-5, with 7 nucleotides matching TRBD1. The CDR3 is 16 amino acids. Germline lookup yields CDR1 LGHNA and CDR2 YNFKEQ. V was clipped by 0 bases and J by 13 bases; unmatched bases: 15. The CDR3 coding sequence is TGTGCCAGCAGCCAAGAATGGGGACAGCGCAATCAGGGGCAGCATTTT. Amino acid sequence: CASSQEWGQRNQGQHF.

The genes are TRBV5-4 and TRBJ1-1; D is ambiguous. The V and J ends lost 0 bases and 0 bases respectively, with 3 bases between them. Germline CDR1 and CDR2: SGHNT and YYREEE (reference sequence). CDR3 size: 13 residues. This chain's CDR3 is CASSLAVNTEAFF. DNA for the CDR3: TGTGCCAGCAGCTTGGCAGTGAACACTGAAGCTTTCTTT.